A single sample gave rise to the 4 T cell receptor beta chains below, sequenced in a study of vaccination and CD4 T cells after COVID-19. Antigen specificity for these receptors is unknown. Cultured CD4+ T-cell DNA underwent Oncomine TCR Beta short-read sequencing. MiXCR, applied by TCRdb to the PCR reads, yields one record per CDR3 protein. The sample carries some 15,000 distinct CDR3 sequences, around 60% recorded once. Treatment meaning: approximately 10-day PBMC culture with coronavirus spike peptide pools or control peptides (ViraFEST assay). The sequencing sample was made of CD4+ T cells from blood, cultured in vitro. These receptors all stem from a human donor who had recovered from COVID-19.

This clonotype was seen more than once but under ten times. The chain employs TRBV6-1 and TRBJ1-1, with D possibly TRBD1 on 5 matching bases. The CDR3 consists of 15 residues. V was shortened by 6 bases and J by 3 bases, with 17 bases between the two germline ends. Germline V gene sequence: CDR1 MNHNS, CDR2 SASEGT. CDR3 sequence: CASRKGLGDDTEAFF. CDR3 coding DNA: TGTGCCAGCAGGAAAGGTTTAGGGGACGACACTGAAGCTTTCTTT.

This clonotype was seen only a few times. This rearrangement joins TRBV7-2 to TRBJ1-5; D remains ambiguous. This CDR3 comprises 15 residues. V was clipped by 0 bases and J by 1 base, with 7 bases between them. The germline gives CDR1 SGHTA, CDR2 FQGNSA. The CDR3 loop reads CASSLAPVSNQPQHF. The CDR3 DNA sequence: TGTGCCAGCAGCTTAGCCCCGGTGAGCAATCAGCCCCAGCATTTT.

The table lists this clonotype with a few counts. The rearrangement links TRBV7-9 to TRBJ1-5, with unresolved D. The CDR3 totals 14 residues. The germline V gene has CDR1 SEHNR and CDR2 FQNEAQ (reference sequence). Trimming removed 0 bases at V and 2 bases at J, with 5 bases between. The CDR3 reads CASSLAMGNQPQHF. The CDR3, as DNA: TGTGCCAGCAGCTTAGCTATGGGCAATCAGCCCCAGCATTTT. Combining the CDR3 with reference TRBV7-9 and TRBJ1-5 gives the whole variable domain DTGVSQNPRHKITKRGQNVTFRCDPISEHNRLYWYRQTLGQGPEFLTYFQNEAQLEKSRLLSDRFSAERPKGSFSTLEIQRTEQGDSAMYLCASSLAMGNQPQHFGDGTRLSIL.

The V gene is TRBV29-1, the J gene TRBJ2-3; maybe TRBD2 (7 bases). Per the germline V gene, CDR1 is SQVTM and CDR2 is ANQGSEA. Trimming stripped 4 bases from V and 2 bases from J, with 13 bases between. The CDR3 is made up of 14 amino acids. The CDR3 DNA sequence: TGCAGCGTTGTAGGGGGGGAGTCCACAGATACGCAGTATTTT. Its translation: CSVVGGESTDTQYF.